These 27 T cell receptor beta chains originate from one sample sequenced in a study of T cells in Graves' hyperthyroidism and ophthalmopathy. Amplified TCR beta CDR3 regions came from RNA transcripts. First-round RT-PCR with HTBI primers amplified the TCR CDR3 region. TCRdb re-analysed the multiplex PCR reads in MiXCR, keeping a single row per CDR3 protein. The repertoire holds approximately 610,000 distinct CDR3 sequences, with about 15% as singletons. Sequences were obtained from blood. The receptors were sampled from a woman in her 40s with Graves' ophthalmopathy.

V usage is TRBV19 and J usage is TRBJ1-1; D is unresolved. Trimming left V 6 bases short and J 4 bases short, with 15 bases between. There are 14 residues in the CDR3. CDR1 and CDR2 from the germline V gene are LNHDA and SQIVND (reference sequence). The CDR3 bases are TGTGCCAGTAGAATCAGGCGGCCCGGCACTGAAGCTTTCTTT. Its translation: CASRIRRPGTEAFF.

This clonotype came up many times. The rearrangement links TRBV28 to TRBJ2-7; 7 nucleotides line up with TRBD1. Germline V gene lookup returns CDR1 MDHEN and CDR2 SYDVKM. Trimming cost V 6 bases and J 3 bases; bases outside gene matches: 2. The CDR3 runs 12 residues. Here the CDR3 reads CASRRTGYEQYF. DNA of the CDR3: TGTGCCAGCAGGCGGACAGGCTACGAGCAGTACTTC.

This chain links TRBV9 with TRBJ2-2; D remains ambiguous. Germline values: CDR1 SGDLS, CDR2 YYNGEE. The CDR3 consists of 15 residues. Trimming cost V 0 bases and J 3 bases, with 9 bases left between them. In DNA form, the CDR3 reads TGTGCCAGCAGCGTAGATCCAGGCTACACCGGGGAGCTGTTTTTT. Protein product: CASSVDPGYTGELFF. Using reference TRBV9 and TRBJ2-2 for the parts outside the CDR3, the full variable domain is DSGVTQTPKHLITATGQRVTLRCSPRSGDLSVYWYQQSLDQGLQFLIQYYNGEERAKGNILERFSAQQFPDLHSELNLSSLELGDSALYFCASSVDPGYTGELFFGEGSRLTVL.

The table lists this clonotype with many counts. This rearrangement joins TRBV10-2 to TRBJ2-5, with TRBD2 matching over 8 bases. The CDR3 spans 15 residues. Germline V lookup: CDR1 WSHSY, CDR2 SAAADI. V lost 0 bases, J lost 4 bases, and 4 bases stayed unmatched. CDR3 in DNA: TGCGCCAGCAGTGAGTCCGAGGCGGGAGGAGAGACCCAGTACTTC. Amino acids: CASSESEAGGETQYF.

The chain couples TRBV29-1 to TRBJ1-2; tentative D call: TRBD1 (5 bases). Trimming shortened V by 6 bases and J by 8 bases, and 13 bases separated the two germline ends. Per germline, CDR1 SQVTM and CDR2 ANQGSEA. CDR3 length: 11 amino acids. CDR3 loop: CSVNQGRGYTF. DNA for the CDR3: TGCAGCGTCAATCAGGGTAGGGGCTACACCTTC.

This clonotype was seen ten or more times. The J gene is TRBJ2-7, the V gene TRBV20-1, with D unclear. V gave up 6 bases and J gave up 4 bases, with 10 bases separating them. In germline, CDR1 is DFQATT, CDR2 SNEGSKA (reference sequence). CDR3 length: 11 residues. Written as DNA, the CDR3 is TGCAGTGCAAACCTCAAGTACGAGCAGTACTTC. The encoded protein is CSANLKYEQYF.

There are a few counts of this clonotype. The V and J genes are TRBV20-1 and TRBJ1-1; D is undetermined. Germline V gives CDR1 DFQATT, CDR2 SNEGSKA (reference sequence). There are 14 residues in the CDR3. V shed 0 bases and J shed 0 bases, with 8 bases lying between them. CDR3 protein: CSARDPFMNTEAFF. The DNA of the CDR3 is TGCAGTGCTAGAGATCCTTTTATGAACACTGAAGCTTTCTTT.

This clonotype was seen many times. The rearrangement uses TRBV6-5 and TRBJ1-2; D unresolved. The CDR3 is made up of 14 amino acids. CDR1 is MNHEY and CDR2 is SVGAGI in the germline V gene. Trimming shortened V by 2 bases and J by 1 base, and 8 bases separated the two germline ends. As DNA, the CDR3 is TGTGCCAGCAGTTACAGTTTAAATAACTATGGCTACACCTTC. It is translated as CASSYSLNNYGYTF.

The chain joins TRBV5-8 to TRBJ2-5, with 8 nucleotides matching TRBD2. Germline lookup yields CDR1 SGHTS and CDR2 YDEGEE. The CDR3 loop spans 15 amino acids. V lost 2 bases, J lost 7 bases, and 10 bases stayed unmatched. The CDR3 reads CASSFREGMIATQYF. CDR3 coding DNA: TGTGCCAGCAGCTTCCGGGAGGGGATGATCGCGACCCAGTACTTC.

This clonotype was counted at least ten times. The gene calls are TRBV11-2 and TRBJ1-5, with D maybe TRBD1 (6 bases). Trimming pared 5 bases from V and 0 bases from J, leaving 14 bases between. Germline V gene lookup returns CDR1 SGHAT and CDR2 FQNNGV. The length of the CDR3 is 16 residues. The CDR3: CASSAHGGGSNQPQHF. The CDR3, as DNA: TGTGCCAGCAGCGCTCACGGAGGGGGTAGCAATCAGCCCCAGCATTTT. Supplemented by reference TRBV11-2 and TRBJ1-5, the full variable domain reads EAGVAQSPRYKIIEKRQSVAFWCNPISGHATLYWYQQILGQGPKLLIQFQNNGVVDDSQLPKDRFSAERLKGVDSTLKIQPAKLEDSAVYLCASSAHGGGSNQPQHFGDGTRLSIL.

This clonotype has ten or more counts. The chain has TRBV27 and TRBJ1-1, with D possibly being TRBD1 (6 bases). Trimming stripped 3 bases from V and 3 bases from J, with 14 bases between. CDR1 and CDR2 from the germline V gene are MNHEY and SMNVEV (reference sequence). CDR3 length: 15 residues. The CDR3 here is CASSFVGGGYTEAFF. Here the CDR3 DNA reads TGTGCCAGCAGTTTCGTGGGAGGGGGGTACACTGAAGCTTTCTTT.

For the CDR3, the DNA is TGCAGTGCTTGGATAGCGGGAGTGGGGGAGACCCAGTACTTC. It yields the protein CSAWIAGVGETQYF. The rearrangement links TRBV20-1 to TRBJ2-5; 9 bases map to TRBD2. The CDR3 loop spans 14 amino acids. The germline gives CDR1 DFQATT, CDR2 SNEGSKA (reference sequence). V shed 5 bases and J 5 bases; nucleotides not matched to a gene: 9.

The rearrangement uses TRBV28 and TRBJ1-1; TRBD1 matches at 9 bases. The CDR3 is 12 amino acids. V lost 4 bases to trimming and J lost 11 bases; unmatched junction nucleotides: 5. From germline, CDR1 is MDHEN and CDR2 SYDVKM. CDR3 DNA: TGTGCCAGCAGTTACAGGGGGCGGCGGGCTTTCTTT. Its translation is CASSYRGRRAFF.

This clonotype occurred a few times. V and J are TRBV19 and TRBJ1-5; the D gene is possibly TRBD1 (5 bases). The V and J ends lost 4 bases and 2 bases respectively, with 12 bases between them. The germline V gene encodes CDR1 LNHDA and CDR2 SQIVND (reference sequence). This CDR3 has 15 amino acids. The DNA of the CDR3 is TGTGCCAGTAGTACCGGCAGGGTGGGCAATCAGCCCCAGCATTTT. Its translation is CASSTGRVGNQPQHF.

The table lists this clonotype with many counts. The J gene is TRBJ2-7, the V gene TRBV2, with TRBD2 identical over 9 bases. CDR3 size: 14 residues. After removal of 6 bases from V and 6 bases from J, the junction contained 9 bases not matched to a gene. Per the germline V gene, CDR1 is SNHLY and CDR2 is FYNNEI. The CDR3 region is CASRGLATTGEQYF. In DNA form, the CDR3 reads TGTGCCAGCAGGGGACTAGCAACTACCGGCGAGCAGTACTTC. The full variable domain, rest sourced from reference TRBV2 and TRBJ2-7, is EPEVTQTPSHQVTQMGQEVILRCVPISNHLYFYWYRQILGQKVEFLVSFYNNEISEKSEIFDDQFSVERPDGSNFTLKIRSTKLEDSAMYFCASRGLATTGEQYFGPGTRLTVT.

The rearrangement joins TRBV28 to TRBJ2-7, with no clear D. Germline V lookup: CDR1 MDHEN, CDR2 SYDVKM. V lost 4 bases to trimming and J lost 3 bases, with 10 bases between them. The CDR3 has 13 residues. The CDR3 spells CASSSRYRYEQYF. As DNA, the CDR3 is TGTGCCAGCAGTTCTAGGTATCGCTACGAGCAGTACTTC.

This clonotype was seen ten or more times. This chain joins TRBV5-1 and TRBJ1-1, with D possibly being TRBD1 (6 bases). CDR1 and CDR2 from the germline V gene are SGHRS and YFSETQ. This CDR3 comprises 14 residues. Trimming stripped 5 bases from V and 0 bases from J, with 11 bases between. The CDR3, as DNA: TGCGCCAGCAGGGACAGCCCGATGAACACTGAAGCTTTCTTT. It encodes CASRDSPMNTEAFF. Full variable domain (rest looked up from reference TRBV5-1 and TRBJ1-1): KAGVTQTPRYLIKTRGQQVTLSCSPISGHRSVSWYQQTPGQGLQFLFEYFSETQRNKGNFPGRFSGRQFSNSRSEMNVSTLELGDSALYLCASRDSPMNTEAFFGQGTRLTVV.

V usage is TRBV18 and J usage is TRBJ2-6, with a weak D call TRBD2 (6 bases). Germline V gene data show CDR1 as KGHSH and CDR2 as LQKENI. The CDR3 has 17 amino acids. V shed 7 bases and J shed 3 bases, with 19 bases lying between them. CDR3 sequence: CASYPSPGGYGANVLTF. In DNA, the CDR3 is TGTGCCAGCTACCCTTCTCCCGGGGGTTATGGGGCCAACGTCCTGACTTTC.

This clonotype was detected ten times or more. This sequence joins TRBV18 and TRBJ1-2, with D unresolved. The CDR3 has 11 amino acids. Trimming stripped 2 bases from V and 6 bases from J, with 4 bases between. Germline CDR1 is KGHSH and CDR2 is LQKENI. CDR3 loop: CASSPGDGYTF. The CDR3, as DNA: TGTGCCAGCTCACCAGGGGATGGCTACACCTTC. The full variable domain, its missing parts supplied by reference TRBV18 and TRBJ1-2, is NAGVMQNPRHLVRRRGQEARLRCSPMKGHSHVYWYRQLPEEGLKFMVYLQKENIIDESGMPKERFSAEFPKEGPSILRIQQVVRGDSAAYFCASSPGDGYTFGSGTRLTVV.

This clonotype showed up many times. The CDR3 is CASRRQGEYEQYF. Here the CDR3 DNA reads TGTGCCAGCAGGCGGCAGGGGGAATACGAGCAGTACTTC. The chain carries TRBV28 and TRBJ2-7, with TRBD1 matching over 7 bases. The CDR3 has 13 amino acids. V dropped 6 bases and J dropped 4; count of bases not matched to a gene: 6. Per germline, CDR1 MDHEN and CDR2 SYDVKM.

As for this clonotype: A much bigger clone sits one base away, suggesting this may be a read error. The V gene is TRBV6-2 or TRBV6-3, the J gene TRBJ2-7; D is possibly TRBD1 (6 bases). V lost 6 bases, J lost 0 bases, and 18 bases lay in between. There are 16 residues in the CDR3. Germline V gene lookup returns CDR1 MNHEY and CDR2 SVGEGT. CDR3 in DNA: TGTGCCAGCAGGGATACCGTGACAGGAAGCTCCTACGAGCAGTACTTC. This gives the protein CASRDTVTGSSYEQYF.

The chain combines TRBV5-1 with TRBJ2-2; the D gene is possibly TRBD2 (6 bases). This CDR3 is built from 16 residues. Per the germline V gene, CDR1 is SGHRS and CDR2 is YFSETQ. Trimming took 0 bases from V and 2 from J, leaving 11 bases between them. This chain's CDR3 is CASSLGDGGNTGELFF. DNA of the CDR3: TGCGCCAGCAGCTTGGGAGACGGGGGTAACACCGGGGAGCTGTTTTTT.

The sample holds many counts of this clonotype. V gene TRBV11-2 combines with J gene TRBJ1-2; TRBD1 aligns across 7 bases. The germline gives CDR1 SGHAT, CDR2 FQNNGV. The CDR3 length is 16 residues. V lost 4 bases to trimming and J lost 8 bases; unmatched junction nucleotides: 16. This CDR3 reads CASSYEPGQDGYGYTF. The CDR3 DNA is TGTGCCAGCAGCTACGAACCAGGACAGGATGGGTACGGCTACACCTTC.

This clonotype was observed at least ten times. The chain couples TRBV28 to TRBJ2-7; 9 bases line up with TRBD2. Trimming removed 3 bases from V and 7 bases from J; junction bases left unmatched: 10. CDR1 is MDHEN, CDR2 SYDVKM, per germline. The CDR3 is 15 amino acids. This chain's CDR3 is CASSFAGGRALEQYF. Written as DNA, the CDR3 is TGTGCCAGCAGTTTCGCCGGCGGGAGGGCCCTTGAGCAGTACTTC.

This chain uses TRBV10-3 with TRBJ2-7; perhaps TRBD2 as D (6 bases). Germline V gene data show CDR1 as ENHRY and CDR2 as SYGVKD. The length of the CDR3 is 14 residues. The germline V and J ends were trimmed by 6 bases and 5 bases, with 17 bases remaining between them. The CDR3 sequence: CAISPRESDHEQYF. DNA for the CDR3: TGTGCCATCAGCCCCCGGGAGTCGGACCACGAGCAGTACTTC.

This clonotype was recorded at least ten times. This rearrangement joins TRBV6-5 to TRBJ2-7, with TRBD2 identical over 7 bases. V trimming: 4 bases; J trimming: 1 base; junction bases outside the gene matches: 10. Germline-derived CDR1 and CDR2 are MNHEY and SVGAGI. The CDR3 runs to 16 residues. Here the CDR3 reads CASSFLAASGSYEQYF. CDR3 in DNA: TGTGCCAGCAGTTTTCTGGCGGCTAGCGGTTCCTACGAGCAGTACTTC.

The chain couples TRBV5-4 to TRBJ2-2, with 12 bases aligning to TRBD2. CDR1 and CDR2 from the germline V gene are SGHNT and YYREEE (reference sequence). V dropped 4 bases and J dropped 5; count of bases not matched to a gene: 6. The CDR3 runs to 16 residues. CDR3 amino acids: CASSKLAGGQTGELFF. The CDR3 bases are TGTGCCAGCAGCAAACTAGCGGGAGGTCAGACCGGGGAGCTGTTTTTT.